This T cell receptor (beta chain) was recovered during a study of T-cell reconstitution after alpha-beta-depleted transplantation in children. This clonotype was seen at least ten times. The antigen remains undetermined. As it was prepared, the TCRbeta library received unique molecular identifiers. MiXCR was run by TCRdb on the PCR reads, yielding one entry per CDR3 protein. The profile shows fewer than 550,000 distinct CDR3 sequences, over 9.5% of them singletons. Study-level points and caveats: Some patients owed their high day-60 TCRbeta diversity to surviving recipient T cells and thymic progenitors. Where alpha-beta T cells came from about two months after transplant was reportedly several hundred expanded graft clones. The main origin of T-cell counts and diversity one year after transplant was newly produced T cells.

The CDR3 has 17 residues. CDR1 is SGHVS, CDR2 FQNEAQ, per germline. The V segment lost 1 base and the J segment 4 bases; nucleotides outside the gene matches: 9. The origin of this receptor is a child younger than 10 with inherited bone marrow failure, due to receive a stem cell transplant. The sequences come from PBMCs, collected before TCRalphabeta/CD19-depleted stem cell transplant. V usage is TRBV7-8 and J usage is TRBJ2-1, with 8 nucleotides matching TRBD2. This CDR3 reads CASSLVLASGLYNEQFF. CDR3 sequence (DNA): TGTGCCAGCAGCTTAGTTTTGGCTAGCGGGCTTTACAATGAGCAGTTCTTC.